These 15 T cell receptor beta chains were all obtained from the same sample, sequenced in a study of cytomegalovirus exposure and HLA in healthy donors. Repertoires were generated with immunoSEQ multiplex PCR, while TCRdb's copy carries only in-frame clones and drops some. The sample includes 110,000 or so clones, about nine tenths seen only once; the top ten take about 4.5%. The sequenced material came from PBMCs. These receptors originate from a young man in good health and CMV-seropositive.

This rearrangement joins TRBV5-1 to TRBJ1-1, with 9 bases fitting TRBD1. V lost 1 base, J lost 1 base, and 8 bases stayed unmatched. Per the germline V gene, CDR1 is SGHRS and CDR2 is YFSETQ. The length of the CDR3 is 17 residues. The CDR3 sequence is CASSLWGQGVGNTEAFF. CDR3 nucleotide sequence: TGCGCCAGCAGCTTGTGGGGACAGGGTGTAGGGAACACTGAAGCTTTCTTT.

This chain connects TRBV6-5 to TRBJ2-1, with D unresolved. The CDR3 runs to 15 residues. Germline lookup yields CDR1 MNHEY and CDR2 SVGAGI. The V end was cut by 5 bases, the J end by 3 bases, with 14 bases between. The CDR3, as DNA: TGTGCCAGCAGTAAGGAGATCAGCCTCTACAATGAGCAGTTCTTC. It specifies CASSKEISLYNEQFF.

This rearrangement joins TRBV7-8 to TRBJ1-5, with D possibly being TRBD1 (5 bases). This CDR3 has 14 residues. Germline-derived CDR1 and CDR2 are SGHVS and FQNEAQ. Trimming cost V 4 bases and J 0 bases, with 7 bases left between them. CDR3 DNA sequence: TGTGCCAGCAGCTCTAGGGGTAGCAATCAGCCCCAGCATTTT. It yields the protein CASSSRGSNQPQHF.

V gene TRBV29-1 combines with J gene TRBJ2-3, with 9 bases aligning to TRBD2. Germline V gives CDR1 SQVTM, CDR2 ANQGSEA. Losses at the gene ends were 7 bases for V and 3 bases for J; bases not matched to a gene: 5. This CDR3 region has 13 residues. The CDR3 region is CSAGGGETDTQYF. The CDR3, as DNA: TGCAGCGCTGGCGGGGGGGAAACAGATACGCAGTATTTT.

The CDR3 DNA sequence: TGTGCCAGCAGATTGGGCCCTTACGATGAGCAGTTCTTC. As protein: CASRLGPYDEQFF. The J gene is TRBJ2-1, the V gene TRBV2; unclear D gene. Germline-derived CDR1 and CDR2 are SNHLY and FYNNEI. V was clipped by 6 bases and J by 8 bases, with 14 bases between them. This CDR3 has 13 amino acids.

The chain's CDR3 is CASSLEYSPNSPLHF. The CDR3 DNA follows: TGTGCCAGCAGCTTAGAGTACAGCCCTAATTCACCCCTCCACTTT. The chain joins TRBV7-2 to TRBJ1-6; D not resolved. Germline V CDR1 and CDR2: SGHTA, FQGNSA. This CDR3 region has 15 residues. Between the trimmed V and J ends, which lost 1 base and 6 bases, there was a span of 10 bases.

J is TRBJ2-5 and V is TRBV7-9; 7 nucleotides line up with TRBD1. This CDR3 spans 12 amino acids. Losses at the gene ends were 5 bases for V and 5 bases for J; bases not matched to a gene: 2. Looked up from germline, CDR1 is SEHNR and CDR2 is FQNEAQ (reference sequence). The CDR3 sequence: CASSGQVETQYF. Here the CDR3 DNA reads TGTGCCAGCAGCGGACAGGTGGAGACCCAGTACTTC.

This chain links TRBV7-2 with TRBJ2-3; perhaps TRBD1 as D (6 bases). The V gene lost 5 bases and the J gene lost 1 base, with 22 bases spanning the gap. Germline-derived CDR1 and CDR2 are SGHTA and FQGNSA. The CDR3 runs 18 residues. The CDR3 loop is CASSLNRGHGLRTDTQYF. The CDR3 nucleotides read TGTGCCAGCAGCCTAAATCGGGGACATGGCCTACGCACAGATACGCAGTATTTT.

The rearrangement links TRBV28 to TRBJ1-2; D is ambiguous. From germline, CDR1 is MDHEN and CDR2 SYDVKM. The V end was cut by 4 bases, the J end by 10 bases, with 13 bases between. This CDR3 has 12 amino acids. In DNA, the CDR3 is TGTGCCAGCAGTTGGAACACGGGTATCTACACCTTC. It encodes CASSWNTGIYTF.

V gene TRBV1 combines with J gene TRBJ2-7; TRBD2 is the table's D call and was not checked against the DNA. TRBV1 is a pseudogene locus. This CDR3 spans 12 amino acids. CDR3 protein: CTSSQPRGHLLF. The CDR3 DNA reads TGCACCAGCAGCCAGCCCAGAGGTCACCTTCTCTTC.

In this sample, this clone turned up a few times. The chain has TRBV19 and TRBJ1-2; D call uncertain. The CDR3 is 16 amino acids. Trimming stripped 3 bases from V and 7 bases from J, with 21 bases between. Germline V lookup: CDR1 LNHDA, CDR2 SQIVND (reference sequence). The CDR3 spells CASSIPPGAGWGGYTF. CDR3 nucleotides: TGTGCCAGTAGTATCCCCCCTGGAGCGGGATGGGGTGGCTACACCTTC.

This chain uses TRBV2 with TRBJ1-4; D uncertain. V lost 4 bases and J 8 bases, leaving 11 bases between the germline ends. From germline, CDR1 is SNHLY and CDR2 FYNNEI. CDR3 length: 13 residues. The CDR3 sequence is CASSVSVREKLFF. The CDR3 DNA sequence: TGTGCCAGCAGTGTCTCGGTTCGGGAAAAACTGTTTTTT.

The chain is built from TRBV10-1 and TRBJ2-1, with D perhaps matching TRBD1 (6 bases). CDR3 size: 13 residues. V was trimmed by 4 bases and J by 7 bases, leaving 11 bases between them. Germline loops: CDR1 WNHNN, CDR2 SYGVQD (reference sequence). CDR3 in DNA: TGCGCCAGCAGTGGTAACAGGGCTAATGAGCAGTTCTTC. This gives the protein CASSGNRANEQFF.

The rearrangement joins TRBV6-7 to TRBJ1-1; the D gene is possibly TRBD1 (5 bases). TRBV6-7 has ORF status, its function being uncertain. Deletions cut 1 base from V and 7 bases from J, with 16 bases between. The CDR3 covers 15 residues. The CDR3 spells CASSYYKTVEFEAFF. The CDR3 nucleotides read TGTGCCAGCAGTTACTATAAGACAGTAGAGTTTGAAGCTTTCTTT.

Turning to this clone: An end of the junction does not agree with germline; a read error may underlie this. The chain joins TRBV4-1 to TRBJ1-1; D possibly corresponds to TRBD1 (5 bases). Germline V gene sequence: CDR1 MGHRA, CDR2 YSYEKL. The CDR3 totals 15 residues. The DNA of the CDR3 is TGCGCCAGCAGCCTAGGGGTGTCCTTGAACCCTGAAGCTTTCTTT. Translation gives CASSLGVSLNPEAFF.